This T cell receptor beta chain was captured in a study of shared clonotypes between healthy human individuals (dated by TCRdb to 2019 to 2021). Regarding the complete study: The cohort comprised a couple of women and three men aged 18 to 49 years. For each donor, three plates each were used for CD4 naive and CD4 memory, two plates were used for CD8 naive, and one plate was used for CD8 memory. Blood TCR repertoires of roughly five healthy adults were deeply sequenced to estimate repertoire size and the extent of clonotype sharing between individuals. Libraries were prepared and TCR repertoires were sequenced by different laboratories using diverse techniques, in order to increase sequencing depth and limit assay-specific biases. Between about 0.85 and 8.9 billion PBMCs per donor were obtained by leukapheresis. Results and caveats for the whole study, not just this receptor: Estimated clonotype richness was generally larger for naive than for memory subsets. Based on pairwise subsampling, the degree of clonotype sharing among donors was expected to be affected by sequencing depth. Sampling was restricted to blood, and TCR repertoires in tissues likely differ from the TCR repertoires found in blood. Because the study included only a small number of donors, the genetic and exposure-history diversity represented was limited. Even with the large sequencing depth, rarefaction of the sorted-subset datasets indicated that sequencing was incomplete. Sharing across four donors was observed for around 4.8% of naive CD4, about 4% of naive CD8, about 2.3% of memory CD4, and 0.4% of memory CD8 clonotypes. Compared with non-shared clonotypes, the clonotypes found in all four sorted-subset donors had higher generation probabilities.

TCR CDR3 regions were amplified from genomic DNA by multiplex PCR using the deep immunoSEQ assay. Extracted genomic DNA from each cell subset was distributed evenly across all wells of several immunoSEQ 96-well plates, and each plate was treated as a replicate. Each replicate PCR for sorted subsets received roughly 0.2 ug genomic DNA, equal to 28,000 or so T cell genomes. Purified libraries were quantified with a Qubit 3.0 fluorometer, sized on a Bioanalyzer 2100, and re-quantified with the KAPA Library Quantification kit. Every immunoSEQ 96-well plate was sequenced on a separate single-read 150-cycle Illumina NextSeq 550 flow cell. The original methods were these. Because only junctional sequences without quality scores were contained in the immunoSEQ output, filtering matching that applied to full-length reads could not be performed. Sequences were annotated with PyIR, a Python wrapper for IgBLAST v1.9, using IMGT germline references to assign V/J genes and CDR3. Any read was removed if the V/J assignment was weak (E-value above 1e-6), the CDR3 was missing, or the read contained stop codons, out-of-frame junctions, or ambiguous translated residues. V3J clonotypes were defined as sequences sharing the same inferred V gene, J gene, and CDR3 amino acid sequence. Percentage overlap between repertoires was computed as shared unique clonotypes divided by the size of the smaller repertoire. RTK rarefaction, the Chao1 estimator, and Recon v2.1 estimates of unobserved clonotypes were used to assess repertoire richness. Generation probabilities for all TCRbeta clonotypes obtained by the gDNA method from several donors were computed using OLGA. TCRdb mirrors the immuneACCESS table, restricted to in-frame sequences. Some clones are absent from its copies; in checked studies, under half trace to an unresolved V gene, and the reason for the others is unknown. V, J and clone size were drawn from that table, and D and trimming were deduced from the DNA. This sample gives a few hundred thousand clones in total; 60% to 70% of them show up just once. The ten largest clones capture 11% of the sample.

Trimming costs V 0 bases and J 3 bases, and their ends lie 18 bases apart. CDR1 and CDR2 (SGDLS, YYNGEE) derive from the germline V gene. The CDR3 numbers 17 residues from cysteine through phenylalanine. The retained sequence is limited to the CDR3, 51 bases, with the frame set at the first base. A remark on this clone: Its antigen has not been determined. No much larger clonotype is one base removed from it; base qualities were not supplied.

Healthy HIV-negative adults with no recently reported acute infections or vaccinations were included as donors. Only Caucasian adults living in Nashville, Tennessee, USA were represented among the donors. Magnetic negative selection was used to enrich CD4+ T cells, after which naive cells were positively selected on CD45RA and the negative fraction became the memory subset. Blood was collected by leukapheresis, and PBMCs were isolated by Ficoll-Histopaque density gradient centrifugation and then cryopreserved in liquid nitrogen vapor phase. Analytical flow cytometry was used to check the purity and quantity of every magnetically sorted T cell population. Each sorted fraction had its genomic DNA isolated and then quantified by UV absorbance on a Nanodrop 2000c.

This TCR was recovered from a young man in good health. Sequencing was carried out using memory CD4+ T cells sorted from blood. The cell subset or site label, read with the paper, signifies: CD45RA-negative fraction. This chain is built from TRBV9 and TRBJ1-2; a confident D gene designation cannot be given. The CDR3: CASSVALEITPHYGYTF. In nucleotides, the sequence is TGTGCCAGCAGCGTAGCTTTGGAGATTACCCCGCACTATGGCTACACCTTC.